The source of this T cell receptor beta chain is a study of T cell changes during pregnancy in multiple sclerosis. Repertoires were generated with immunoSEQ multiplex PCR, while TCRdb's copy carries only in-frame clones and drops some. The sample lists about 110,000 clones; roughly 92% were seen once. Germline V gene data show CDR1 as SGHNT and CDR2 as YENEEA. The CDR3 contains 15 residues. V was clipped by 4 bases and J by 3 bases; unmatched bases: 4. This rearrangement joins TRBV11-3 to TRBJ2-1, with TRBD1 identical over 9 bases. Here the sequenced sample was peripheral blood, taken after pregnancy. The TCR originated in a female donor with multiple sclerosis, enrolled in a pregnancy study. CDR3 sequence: CASSSGTGIYNEQFF. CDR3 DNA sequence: TGTGCCAGCAGCTCCGGGACAGGGATCTACAATGAGCAGTTCTTC.